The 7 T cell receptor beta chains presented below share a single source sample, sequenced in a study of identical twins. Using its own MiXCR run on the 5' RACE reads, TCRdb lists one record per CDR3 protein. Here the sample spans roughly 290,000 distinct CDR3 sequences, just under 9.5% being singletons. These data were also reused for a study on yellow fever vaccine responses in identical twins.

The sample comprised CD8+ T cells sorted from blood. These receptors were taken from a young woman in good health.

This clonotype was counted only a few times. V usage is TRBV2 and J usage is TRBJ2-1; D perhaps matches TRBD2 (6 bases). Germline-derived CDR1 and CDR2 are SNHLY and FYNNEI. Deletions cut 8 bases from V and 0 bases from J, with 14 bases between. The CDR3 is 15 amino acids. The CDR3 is CASRPQTSSYNEQFF. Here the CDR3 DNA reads TGTGCCAGCCGACCTCAGACTAGCTCCTACAATGAGCAGTTCTTC.

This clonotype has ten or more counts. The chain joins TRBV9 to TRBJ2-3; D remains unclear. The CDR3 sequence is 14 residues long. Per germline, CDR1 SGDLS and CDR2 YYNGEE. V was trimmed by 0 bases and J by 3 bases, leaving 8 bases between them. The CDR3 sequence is CASSVALVTDTQYF. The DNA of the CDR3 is TGTGCCAGCAGCGTAGCTTTGGTGACAGATACGCAGTATTTT.

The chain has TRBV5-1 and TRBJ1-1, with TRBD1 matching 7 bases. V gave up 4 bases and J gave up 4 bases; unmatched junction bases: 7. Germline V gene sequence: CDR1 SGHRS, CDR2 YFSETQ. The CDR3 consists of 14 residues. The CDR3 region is CASSGEQGTTEAFF. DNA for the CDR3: TGCGCCAGCAGCGGGGAACAGGGGACCACTGAAGCTTTCTTT.

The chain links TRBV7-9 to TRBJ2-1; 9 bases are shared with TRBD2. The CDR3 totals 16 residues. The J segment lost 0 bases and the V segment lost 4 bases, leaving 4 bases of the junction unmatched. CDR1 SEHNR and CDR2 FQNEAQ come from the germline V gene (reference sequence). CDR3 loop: CASSSLAGSSYNEQFF. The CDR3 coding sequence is TGTGCCAGCAGCTCCCTAGCGGGAAGCTCCTACAATGAGCAGTTCTTC.

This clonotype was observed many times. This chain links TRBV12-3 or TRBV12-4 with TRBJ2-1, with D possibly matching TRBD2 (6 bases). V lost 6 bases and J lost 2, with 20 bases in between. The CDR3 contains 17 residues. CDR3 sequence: CASSHLLATLAYNEQFF. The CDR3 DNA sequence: TGTGCCAGCAGCCACCTTCTAGCGACTTTGGCCTACAATGAGCAGTTCTTC.

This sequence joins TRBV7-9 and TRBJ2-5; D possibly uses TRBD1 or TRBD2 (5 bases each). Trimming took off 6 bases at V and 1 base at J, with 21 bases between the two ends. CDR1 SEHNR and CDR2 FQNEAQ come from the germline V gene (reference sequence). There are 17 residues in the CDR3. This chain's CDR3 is CASSLAGAGLFQETQYF. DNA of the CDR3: TGTGCCAGCAGTCTAGCTGGGGCAGGGCTCTTCCAAGAGACCCAGTACTTC.

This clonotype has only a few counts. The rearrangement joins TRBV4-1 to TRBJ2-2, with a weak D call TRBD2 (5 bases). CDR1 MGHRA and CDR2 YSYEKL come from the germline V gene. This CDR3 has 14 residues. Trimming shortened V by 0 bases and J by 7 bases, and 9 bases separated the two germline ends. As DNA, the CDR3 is TGCGCCAGCAGCCAAGATGTGGCGGGCGGGGAGCTGTTTTTT. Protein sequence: CASSQDVAGGELFF.